This T cell receptor (beta chain) is drawn from a study of shared clonotypes between healthy human individuals. Study-wide results and limits: Non-shared clonotypes had lower generation probabilities than those shared by all four donors. Incomplete sequencing of sorted subsets was indicated by rarefaction despite large depth.

The assay was immunoSEQ multiplex PCR, and TCRdb's table has in-frame clones only and misses some. The repertoire holds more than 2,000,000 clones, with approximately 90% as singletons. The germline V and J ends were trimmed by 6 bases and 4 bases, with 10 bases remaining between them. Looked up from germline, CDR1 is MDHEN and CDR2 is SYDVKM. The CDR3 sequence is 12 residues long. Worth noting for this clone: Its cognate antigen is unknown. In the same sample, other DNA sequences code for this CDR3.

The donors, all of them Caucasian adults, lived in Nashville, Tennessee. The sequence was collected from a man aged 18 to 30 in good health. Material for sequencing was naive CD4+ T cells sorted from blood. As to subset: CD45RA+ positively selected. The chain carries TRBV28 and TRBJ2-7; D perhaps matches TRBD2 (5 bases). CDR3 protein: CASSSDSYEQYF. CDR3 nucleotides: TGTGCCAGCAGCTCGGACTCTTACGAGCAGTACTTC.